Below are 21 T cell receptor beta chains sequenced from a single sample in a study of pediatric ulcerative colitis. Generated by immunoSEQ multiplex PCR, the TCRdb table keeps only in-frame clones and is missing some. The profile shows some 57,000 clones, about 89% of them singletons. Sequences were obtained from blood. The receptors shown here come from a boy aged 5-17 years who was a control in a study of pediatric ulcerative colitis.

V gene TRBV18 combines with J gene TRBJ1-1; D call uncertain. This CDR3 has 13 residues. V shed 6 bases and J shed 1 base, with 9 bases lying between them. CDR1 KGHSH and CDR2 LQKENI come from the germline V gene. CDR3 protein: CASSQGRNTEAFF. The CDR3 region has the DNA TGTGCCAGCTCGCAAGGCAGGAACACTGAAGCTTTCTTT.

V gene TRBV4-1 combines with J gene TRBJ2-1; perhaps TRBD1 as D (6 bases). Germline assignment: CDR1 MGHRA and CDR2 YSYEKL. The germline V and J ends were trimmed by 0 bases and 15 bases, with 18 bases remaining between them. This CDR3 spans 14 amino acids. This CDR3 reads CASSQELGRGSLFF. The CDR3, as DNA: TGCGCCAGCAGCCAAGAATTGGGAAGGGGGAGCTTGTTCTTC.

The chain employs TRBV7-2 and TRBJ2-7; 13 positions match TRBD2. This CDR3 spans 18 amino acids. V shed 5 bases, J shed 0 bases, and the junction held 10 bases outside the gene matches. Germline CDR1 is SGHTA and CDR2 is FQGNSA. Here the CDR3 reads CASSLQTSGGPSSYEQYF. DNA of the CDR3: TGTGCCAGCAGCCTCCAGACTAGCGGGGGGCCGAGCTCCTACGAGCAGTACTTC.

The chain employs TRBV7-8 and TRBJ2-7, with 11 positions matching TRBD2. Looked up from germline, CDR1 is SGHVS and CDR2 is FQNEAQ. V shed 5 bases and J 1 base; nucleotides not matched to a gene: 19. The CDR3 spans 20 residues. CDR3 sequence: CASSRGRTGLAEHTSYEQYF. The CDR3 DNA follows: TGTGCCAGCAGCCGCGGACGAACGGGACTAGCGGAACACACTTCCTACGAGCAGTACTTC.

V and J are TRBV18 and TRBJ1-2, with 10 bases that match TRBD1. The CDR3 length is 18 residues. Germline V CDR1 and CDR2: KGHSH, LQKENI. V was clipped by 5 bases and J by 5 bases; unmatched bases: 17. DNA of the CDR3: TGTGCCAGCTCAGCAGCCGGGACAGGGGAAACCTTTGCGTATGGCTACACCTTC. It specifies CASSAAGTGETFAYGYTF. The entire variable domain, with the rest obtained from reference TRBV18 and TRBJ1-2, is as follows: NAGVMQNPRHLVRRRGQEARLRCSPMKGHSHVYWYRQLPEEGLKFMVYLQKENIIDESGMPKERFSAEFPKEGPSILRIQQVVRGDSAAYFCASSAAGTGETFAYGYTFGSGTRLTVV.

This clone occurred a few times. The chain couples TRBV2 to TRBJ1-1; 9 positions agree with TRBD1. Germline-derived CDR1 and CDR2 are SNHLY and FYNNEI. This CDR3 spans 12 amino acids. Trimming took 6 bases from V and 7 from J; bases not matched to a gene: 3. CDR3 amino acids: CASRGTGLEAFF. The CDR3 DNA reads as TGTGCCAGCAGAGGGACAGGGCTTGAAGCTTTCTTT.

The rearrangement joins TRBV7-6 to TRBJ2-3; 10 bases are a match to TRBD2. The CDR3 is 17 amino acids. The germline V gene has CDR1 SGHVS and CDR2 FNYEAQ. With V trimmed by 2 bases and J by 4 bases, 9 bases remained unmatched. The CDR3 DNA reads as TGTGCCAGCAGCTTACCTGGACTAGCGGATCCCCCAGATACGCAGTATTTT. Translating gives CASSLPGLADPPDTQYF. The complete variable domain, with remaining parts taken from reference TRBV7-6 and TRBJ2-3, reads GAGVSQSPRYKVTKRGQDVALRCDPISGHVSLYWYRQALGQGPEFLTYFNYEAQQDKSGLPNDRFSAERPEGSISTLTIQRTEQRDSAMYRCASSLPGLADPPDTQYFGPGTRLTVL.

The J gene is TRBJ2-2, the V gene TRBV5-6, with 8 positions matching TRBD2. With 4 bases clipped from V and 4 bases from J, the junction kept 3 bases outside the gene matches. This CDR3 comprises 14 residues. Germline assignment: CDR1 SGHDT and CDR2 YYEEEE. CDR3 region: CASSGRGATGELFF. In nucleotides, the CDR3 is TGTGCCAGCAGCGGGCGGGGGGCCACCGGGGAGCTGTTTTTT.

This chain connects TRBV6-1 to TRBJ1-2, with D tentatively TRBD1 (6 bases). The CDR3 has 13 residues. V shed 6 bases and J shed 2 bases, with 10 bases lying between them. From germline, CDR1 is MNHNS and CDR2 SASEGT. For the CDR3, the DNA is TGTGCCAGCAGGACAGGCGTAAACTATGGCTACACCTTC. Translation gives CASRTGVNYGYTF.

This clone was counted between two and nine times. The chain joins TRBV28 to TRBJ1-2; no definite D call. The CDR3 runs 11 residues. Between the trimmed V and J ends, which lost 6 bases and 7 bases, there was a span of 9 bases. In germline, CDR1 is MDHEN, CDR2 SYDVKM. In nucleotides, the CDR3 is TGTGCCAGCAGCCAAGGGTTTGGCTACACCTTC. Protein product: CASSQGFGYTF.

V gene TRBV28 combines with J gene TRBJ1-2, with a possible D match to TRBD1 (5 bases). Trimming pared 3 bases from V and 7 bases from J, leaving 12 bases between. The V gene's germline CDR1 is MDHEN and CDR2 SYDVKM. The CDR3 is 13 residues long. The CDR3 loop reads CASSLSRAVGYTF. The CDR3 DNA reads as TGTGCCAGCAGTTTGAGCAGGGCGGTTGGCTACACCTTC.

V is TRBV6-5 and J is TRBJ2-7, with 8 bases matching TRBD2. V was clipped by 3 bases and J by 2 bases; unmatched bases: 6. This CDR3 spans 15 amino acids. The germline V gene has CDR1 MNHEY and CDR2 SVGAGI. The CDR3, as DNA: TGTGCCAGCAGTTATTCCGGGGGGGACCCCTACGAGCAGTACTTC. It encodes CASSYSGGDPYEQYF.

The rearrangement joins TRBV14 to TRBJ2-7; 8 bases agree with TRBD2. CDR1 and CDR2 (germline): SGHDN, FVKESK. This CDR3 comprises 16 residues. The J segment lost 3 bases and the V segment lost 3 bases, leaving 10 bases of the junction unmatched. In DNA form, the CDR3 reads TGTGCCAGCAGCCACGACTCCCTCCGGGGGGGCTACGAGCAGTACTTC. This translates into CASSHDSLRGGYEQYF.

The CDR3 loop is CASSVVSGANVLTF. The CDR3 nucleotides are TGTGCCAGTAGTGTGGTCTCTGGGGCCAACGTCCTGACTTTC. The J gene is TRBJ2-6, the V gene TRBV19; D is unresolved. Trimming took 5 bases from V and 0 from J, leaving 5 bases between them. The germline V gene encodes CDR1 LNHDA and CDR2 SQIVND (reference sequence). The CDR3 runs 14 residues.

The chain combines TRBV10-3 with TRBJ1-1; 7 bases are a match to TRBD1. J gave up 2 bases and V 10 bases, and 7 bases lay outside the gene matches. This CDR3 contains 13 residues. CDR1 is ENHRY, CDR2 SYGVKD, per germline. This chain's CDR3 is CATGTEPNTEAFF. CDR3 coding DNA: TGTGCCACCGGGACAGAACCTAACACTGAAGCTTTCTTT.

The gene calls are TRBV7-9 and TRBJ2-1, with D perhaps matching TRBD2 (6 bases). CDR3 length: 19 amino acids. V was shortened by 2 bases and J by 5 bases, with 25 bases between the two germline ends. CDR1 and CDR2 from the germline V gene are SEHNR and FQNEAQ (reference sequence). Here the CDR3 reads CASSLRNSGHAGRHNEQFF. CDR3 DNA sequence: TGTGCCAGCAGCTTAAGAAATAGCGGTCACGCCGGTCGGCACAATGAGCAGTTCTTC. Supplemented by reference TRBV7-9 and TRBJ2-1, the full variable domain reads DTGVSQNPRHKITKRGQNVTFRCDPISEHNRLYWYRQTLGQGPEFLTYFQNEAQLEKSRLLSDRFSAERPKGSFSTLEIQRTEQGDSAMYLCASSLRNSGHAGRHNEQFFGPGTRLTVL.

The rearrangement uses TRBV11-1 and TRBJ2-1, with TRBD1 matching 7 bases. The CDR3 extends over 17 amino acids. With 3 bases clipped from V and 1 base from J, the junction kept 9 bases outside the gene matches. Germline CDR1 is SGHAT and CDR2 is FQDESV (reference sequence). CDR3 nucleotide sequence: TGTGCCAGCAGCTTTGGGACAGAAAGGGGTTCCTACAATGAGCAGTTCTTC. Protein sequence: CASSFGTERGSYNEQFF.

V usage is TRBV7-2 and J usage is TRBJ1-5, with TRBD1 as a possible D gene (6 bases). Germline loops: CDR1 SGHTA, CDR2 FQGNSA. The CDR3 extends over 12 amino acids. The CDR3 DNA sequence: TGTTCGTCAGGGGCTTACAATCAGCCCCAGCATTTT. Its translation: CSSGAYNQPQHF.

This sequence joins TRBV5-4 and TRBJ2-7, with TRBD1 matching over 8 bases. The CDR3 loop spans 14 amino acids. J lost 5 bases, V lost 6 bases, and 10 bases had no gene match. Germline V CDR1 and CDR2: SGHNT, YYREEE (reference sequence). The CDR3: CASTADRGNNEQYF. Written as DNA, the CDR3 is TGTGCCAGCACCGCCGACAGGGGCAATAACGAGCAGTACTTC. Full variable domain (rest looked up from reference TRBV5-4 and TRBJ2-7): ETGVTQSPTHLIKTRGQQVTLRCSSQSGHNTVSWYQQALGQGPQFIFQYYREEENGRGNFPPRFSGLQFPNYSSELNVNALELDDSALYLCASTADRGNNEQYFGPGTRLTVT.

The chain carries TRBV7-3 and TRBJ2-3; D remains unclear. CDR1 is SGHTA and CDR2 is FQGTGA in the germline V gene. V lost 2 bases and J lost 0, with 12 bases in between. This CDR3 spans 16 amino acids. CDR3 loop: CASSLRPATSTDTQYF. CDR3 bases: TGTGCCAGCAGCTTACGCCCCGCCACTAGCACAGATACGCAGTATTTT.

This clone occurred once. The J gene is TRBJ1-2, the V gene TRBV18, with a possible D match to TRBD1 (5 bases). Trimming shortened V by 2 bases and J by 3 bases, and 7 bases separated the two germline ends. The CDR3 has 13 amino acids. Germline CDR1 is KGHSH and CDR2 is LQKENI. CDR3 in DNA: TGTGCCAGCTCACCAGTACAGGACTATGGCTACACCTTC. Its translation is CASSPVQDYGYTF.